The next 15 T cell receptor beta chains were all read from a single sample in a study of blood T cells in healthy people across ages. Combining a sample-barcoded 5' primer with a J-beta primer mix, a second PCR ran for 7 to 11 cycles. From the 5' RACE reads, TCRdb called clonotypes with MiXCR, one entry per CDR3 protein. The sample has fewer than 900,000 distinct CDR3 sequences, roughly 45% seen once. Specimen: blood. The receptors stem from a woman aged 55-70 years in good health.

The V and J genes are TRBV27 and TRBJ2-7, with D hard to call. Germline lookup yields CDR1 MNHEY and CDR2 SMNVEV (reference sequence). Trimming shortened V by 7 bases and J by 2 bases, and 15 bases separated the two germline ends. The CDR3 extends over 14 amino acids. This chain's CDR3 is CASTPTSQTYEQYF. The CDR3, as DNA: TGTGCCAGCACCCCAACGTCACAGACCTACGAGCAGTACTTC.

This chain joins TRBV7-9 and TRBJ2-5; the D gene is possibly TRBD1 (6 bases). This CDR3 comprises 15 residues. Germline CDR1 is SEHNR and CDR2 is FQNEAQ (reference sequence). With 3 bases removed from V and 3 bases from J, the gap between germline ends came to 14 bases. In DNA form, the CDR3 reads TGTGCCAGCAGCTTCCGCTCGGGACAAGAAGAGACCCAGTACTTC. This gives the protein CASSFRSGQEETQYF.

This clonotype was seen a few times. The rearrangement links TRBV5-1 to TRBJ2-1; D is ambiguous. The CDR3 has 11 residues. Trimming cost V 1 base and J 10 bases, with 6 bases left between them. CDR1 is SGHRS and CDR2 is YFSETQ in the germline V gene. This chain's CDR3 is CASSLSAEQFF. Here the CDR3 DNA reads TGCGCCAGCAGCTTGTCGGCGGAGCAGTTCTTC.

This clonotype showed up just a few times. The rearrangement uses TRBV7-9 and TRBJ2-3, with 9 bases matching TRBD2. Germline V lookup: CDR1 SEHNR, CDR2 FQNEAQ (reference sequence). This CDR3 has 10 residues. J lost 14 bases, V lost 5 bases, and 2 bases had no gene match. The CDR3 bases are TGTGCCAGCAGCGGGACTAGCTCGTATTTT. It encodes CASSGTSSYF.

This clonotype was counted a few times. J is TRBJ2-7 and V is TRBV7-8, with TRBD2 matching 12 bases. Trimming cost V 5 bases and J 1 base; bases outside gene matches: 15. Per the germline V gene, CDR1 is SGHVS and CDR2 is FQNEAQ. The CDR3 has 19 amino acids. The CDR3 region is CASSQSGVHGLAGSYEQYF. CDR3 DNA sequence: TGTGCCAGCAGCCAATCAGGGGTTCACGGACTAGCGGGGTCCTACGAGCAGTACTTC.

The chain carries TRBV27 and TRBJ2-5; possibly TRBD1 or TRBD2 for D (6 bases each). The V end lost 5 bases, the J end lost 5 bases, and 15 bases lay between the germline ends. This CDR3 comprises 14 residues. In germline, CDR1 is MNHEY, CDR2 SMNVEV (reference sequence). The CDR3 nucleotides read TGTGCCAGCAGTCTAACGACTAGGGGGGAGACCCAGTACTTC. Translating it yields CASSLTTRGETQYF.

In its sample, this clonotype was seen a few times. This chain links TRBV6-2 or TRBV6-3 with TRBJ1-2; 10 positions agree with TRBD1. This CDR3 is built from 15 residues. The V gene's germline CDR1 is MNHEY and CDR2 SVGEGT. V lost 2 bases to trimming and J lost 4 bases; unmatched junction nucleotides: 4. CDR3 nucleotide sequence: TGTGCCAGCAGTTACCGGACAGGGGGACGCTATGGCTACACCTTC. It yields the protein CASSYRTGGRYGYTF.

This rearrangement joins TRBV20-1 to TRBJ2-1, with 13 bases fitting TRBD2. V was pared by 0 bases and J by 7 bases, with 6 bases of the junction left unmatched. From germline, CDR1 is DFQATT and CDR2 SNEGSKA (reference sequence). This CDR3 is 16 amino acids long. DNA for the CDR3: TGCAGTGCTAGAGATTTTACTAGCGGGAGGGGTAATGAGCAGTTCTTC. Its translation: CSARDFTSGRGNEQFF.

The genes are TRBV29-1 and TRBJ1-2; 7 nucleotides align to TRBD1. Germline CDR1 and CDR2: SQVTM and ANQGSEA. Trimming took 4 bases from V and 1 from J; bases not matched to a gene: 9. The CDR3 extends over 15 amino acids. The CDR3 nucleotides are TGCAGCGTTGGACCCGGGACAGACATTAACTATGGCTACACCTTC. Encoded protein: CSVGPGTDINYGYTF.

As regards this clonotype: A much bigger clone sits one base away, suggesting this may be a read error. The chain combines TRBV29-1 with TRBJ2-1; TRBD2 might be the D (5 bases). Germline assignment: CDR1 SQVTM and CDR2 ANQGSEA. Between the trimmed V and J ends, which lost 7 bases and 4 bases, there was a span of 8 bases. The CDR3 spans 11 residues. CDR3 sequence reads: CSGEGYNEQFF. The CDR3 DNA is TGCAGCGGTGAGGGATACAATGAGCAGTTCTTC.

This clonotype was detected ten times or more. The chain recombines TRBV7-2 with TRBJ2-3; D remains unclear. The CDR3 length is 11 residues. Germline CDR1 SGHTA, CDR2 FQGNSA. Between the trimmed V and J ends, which lost 6 bases and 6 bases, there was a span of 7 bases. CDR3 nucleotide sequence: TGTGCCAGCAGTCCCTTGGATACGCAGTATTTT. It encodes CASSPLDTQYF.

The chain combines TRBV7-9 with TRBJ1-2; no reliable D call. In germline, CDR1 is SEHNR, CDR2 FQNEAQ (reference sequence). V was cut by 5 bases and J by 7 bases, with 14 bases left in between. The CDR3 consists of 13 residues. The CDR3 bases are TGTGCCAGCAGCGACGGGGTAACTATTGGCTACACCTTC. Protein product: CASSDGVTIGYTF.

This clonotype was seen a few times. The chain uses TRBV5-1 and TRBJ2-3; unclear D gene. Germline V gene data show CDR1 as SGHRS and CDR2 as YFSETQ. The germline V and J ends were trimmed by 4 bases and 9 bases, with 9 bases remaining between them. The length of the CDR3 is 11 residues. In DNA form, the CDR3 reads TGCGCCAGCAGCGGAGAACTCACGCAGTATTTT. Protein: CASSGELTQYF.

This clonotype has ten or more counts. This chain connects TRBV29-1 to TRBJ2-7, with D perhaps matching TRBD1 or TRBD2 (5 bases each). Looked up from germline, CDR1 is SQVTM and CDR2 is ANQGSEA. V was clipped by 6 bases and J by 0 bases, with 12 bases between them. The CDR3 extends over 13 amino acids. CDR3 coding DNA: TGCAGCGTGGCCGGGACCGACTCCTACGAGCAGTACTTC. Protein sequence: CSVAGTDSYEQYF.

On this clonotype itself: The germline gene is not matched at one end of the junction; a read error may be the cause. The J gene is TRBJ2-5, the V gene TRBV7-2; 8 nucleotides line up with TRBD2. CDR1 and CDR2 (germline): SGHTA, FQGNSA. The CDR3 extends over 16 amino acids. The CDR3 protein is CVSSSGLAGFQETQYF. CDR3 nucleotide sequence: TGTGTCAGCAGCTCTGGACTAGCCGGTTTTCAAGAGACCCAGTACTTC. Together with reference TRBV7-2 and TRBJ2-5, the CDR3 gives the full variable domain: GAGVSQSPSNKVTEKGKDVELRCDPISGHTALYWYRQSLGQGLEFLIYFQGNSAPDKSGLPSDRFSAERTGGSVSTLTIQRTQQEDSAVYLCVSSSGLAGFQETQYFGPGTRLLVL.